The 9 T cell receptor beta chains reported below all come from one sample, sequenced in a study of T cell responses to AZD1222 COVID-19 vaccine. Data came from immunoSEQ multiplex PCR; TCRdb stores just in-frame clones and leaves some out. The data contain some 100,000 clones, 87% of them seen just once; the ten biggest clones take up around 3.2%. This specimen consisted of peripheral blood, obtained on day 0 of AZD1222 vaccination. These receptors were collected from an adult in good health.

The chain uses TRBV2 and TRBJ2-7; possible D gene TRBD1, 6 bases. The V gene lost 9 bases and the J gene lost 6 bases, with 18 bases spanning the gap. CDR1 is SNHLY and CDR2 is FYNNEI in the germline V gene. The CDR3 is 13 residues long. Here the CDR3 reads CASYREFVGEQYF. CDR3 DNA: TGTGCCAGTTACAGGGAGTTCGTCGGCGAGCAGTACTTC.

The chain employs TRBV27 and TRBJ1-5, with 8 bases identical to TRBD1. The CDR3 runs 15 residues. V was clipped by 6 bases and J by 3 bases; unmatched bases: 7. The germline gives CDR1 MNHEY, CDR2 SMNVEV (reference sequence). CDR3 sequence (DNA): TGTGCCAGCAGACCTCGGGACAGGAACAATCAGCCCCAGCATTTT. As protein: CASRPRDRNNQPQHF.

The rearrangement uses TRBV6-1 and TRBJ2-2; the D is unclear. Trimming stripped 3 bases from V and 6 bases from J, with 14 bases between. The germline gives CDR1 MNHNS, CDR2 SASEGT. The CDR3 is 15 residues long. DNA for the CDR3: TGTGCCAGCAGTGATCGAGGTGGTGACTCCGGGGAGCTGTTTTTT. It specifies CASSDRGGDSGELFF.

The rearrangement links TRBV20-1 to TRBJ1-6, with D unclear. With 3 bases removed from V and 10 bases from J, the gap between germline ends came to 16 bases. The germline gives CDR1 DFQATT, CDR2 SNEGSKA (reference sequence). The CDR3 spans 14 residues. The CDR3 reads CSASVARSGSPLHF. The DNA for the CDR3 is TGCAGTGCTAGTGTTGCTCGGTCCGGGTCACCCCTCCACTTT.

In this sample, this clone turned up a few times. The rearrangement links TRBV27 to TRBJ2-7; D may correspond to TRBD1 or TRBD2 (5 bases each). The CDR3 length is 13 residues. The V and J ends lost 6 bases and 7 bases respectively, with 16 bases between them. Germline V gives CDR1 MNHEY, CDR2 SMNVEV (reference sequence). Here the CDR3 DNA reads TGTGCCAGCAGCAGACTGACGGGGCGGGAGCAGTACTTC. This codes for CASSRLTGREQYF.

The chain uses TRBV5-1 and TRBJ1-2; D remains ambiguous. CDR1 SGHRS and CDR2 YFSETQ come from the germline V gene. Trimming removed 0 bases from V and 7 bases from J, with 10 bases in between. CDR3 length equals 13 residues. In DNA, the CDR3 is TGCGCCAGCAGCTTGGGTTCTAGGGCTGGCTACACCTTC. Its protein product is CASSLGSRAGYTF.

The chain joins TRBV28 to TRBJ1-2, with a possible D match to TRBD1 (5 bases). The CDR3 is 18 residues long. The germline CDR1 and CDR2 sequences are MDHEN and SYDVKM. V was trimmed by 6 bases and J by 2 bases, leaving 25 bases between them. CDR3 DNA: TGTGCCAGCAGCCTTCCACTCACCACAGGAAGGTGGAACTATGGCTACACCTTC. Residues: CASSLPLTTGRWNYGYTF.

The chain combines TRBV18 with TRBJ2-5, with D possibly called TRBD1 or TRBD2 (6 bases each). Germline V gene sequence: CDR1 KGHSH, CDR2 LQKENI. Trimming removed 4 bases from V and 0 bases from J, with 12 bases in between. The CDR3 is 15 residues long. The chain's CDR3 is CASSRGGGYQETQYF. CDR3 nucleotides: TGTGCCAGCTCACGAGGAGGGGGTTACCAAGAGACCCAGTACTTC.

The chain uses TRBV30 and TRBJ1-5; 7 bases are a match to TRBD1. Germline trimming cut 3 bases from V and 5 bases from J; bases unmatched to any gene: 10. This CDR3 has 15 residues. CDR1 GTSNPN and CDR2 SVGIG come from the germline V gene (reference sequence). The CDR3 coding sequence is TGTGCCTGGAGCGAAGCCGGGACAGCCGATCAGCCCCAGCATTTT. This sequence encodes CAWSEAGTADQPQHF.